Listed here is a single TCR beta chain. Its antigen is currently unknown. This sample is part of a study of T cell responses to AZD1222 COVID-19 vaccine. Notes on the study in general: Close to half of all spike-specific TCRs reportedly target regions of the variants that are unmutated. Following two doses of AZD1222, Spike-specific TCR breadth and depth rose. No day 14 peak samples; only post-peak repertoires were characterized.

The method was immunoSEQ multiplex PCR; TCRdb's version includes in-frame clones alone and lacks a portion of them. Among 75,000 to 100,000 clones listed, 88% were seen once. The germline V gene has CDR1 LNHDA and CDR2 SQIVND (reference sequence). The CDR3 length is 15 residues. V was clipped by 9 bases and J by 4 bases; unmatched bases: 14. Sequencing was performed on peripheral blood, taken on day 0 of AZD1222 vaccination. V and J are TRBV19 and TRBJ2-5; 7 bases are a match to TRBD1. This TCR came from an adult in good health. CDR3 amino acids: CASSQTWTGRETQYF. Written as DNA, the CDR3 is TGTGCCAGCTCCCAAACCTGGACAGGCCGAGAGACCCAGTACTTC.